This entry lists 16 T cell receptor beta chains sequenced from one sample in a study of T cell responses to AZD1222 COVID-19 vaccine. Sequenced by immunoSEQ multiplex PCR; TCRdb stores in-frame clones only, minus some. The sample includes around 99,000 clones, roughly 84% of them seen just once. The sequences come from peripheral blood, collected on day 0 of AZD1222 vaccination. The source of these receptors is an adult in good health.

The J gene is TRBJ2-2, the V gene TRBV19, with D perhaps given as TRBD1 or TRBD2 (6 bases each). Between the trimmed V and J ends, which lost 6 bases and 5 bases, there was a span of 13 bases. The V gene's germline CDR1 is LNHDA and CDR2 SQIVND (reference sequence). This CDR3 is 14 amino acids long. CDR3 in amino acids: CASSTKGGTGELFF. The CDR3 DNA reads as TGTGCCAGTAGCACTAAGGGGGGAACCGGGGAGCTGTTTTTT.

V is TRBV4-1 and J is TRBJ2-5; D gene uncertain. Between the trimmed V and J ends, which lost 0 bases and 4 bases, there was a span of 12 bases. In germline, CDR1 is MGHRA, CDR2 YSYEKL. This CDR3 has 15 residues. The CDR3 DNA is TGCGCCAGCAGCCAAGAATTCCGACCATTAGAGACCCAGTACTTC. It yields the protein CASSQEFRPLETQYF.

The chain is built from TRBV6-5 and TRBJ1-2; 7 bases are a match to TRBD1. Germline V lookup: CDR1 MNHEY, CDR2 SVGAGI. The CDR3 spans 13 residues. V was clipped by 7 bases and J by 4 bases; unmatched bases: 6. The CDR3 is CASTRQGGYGYTF. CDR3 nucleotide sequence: TGTGCCAGCACAAGACAGGGCGGCTATGGCTACACCTTC.

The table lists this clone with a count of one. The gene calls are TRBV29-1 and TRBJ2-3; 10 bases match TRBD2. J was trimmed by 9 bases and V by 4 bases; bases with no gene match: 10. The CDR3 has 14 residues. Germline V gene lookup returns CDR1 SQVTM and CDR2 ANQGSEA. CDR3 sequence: CSVGGSGRAGTQYF. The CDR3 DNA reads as TGCAGCGTTGGCGGAAGCGGGAGGGCCGGAACGCAGTATTTT.

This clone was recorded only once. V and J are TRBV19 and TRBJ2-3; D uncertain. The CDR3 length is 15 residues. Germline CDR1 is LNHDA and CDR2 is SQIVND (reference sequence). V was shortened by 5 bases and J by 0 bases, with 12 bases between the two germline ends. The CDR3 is CASSPRVASTDTQYF. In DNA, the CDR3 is TGTGCCAGTAGTCCCCGGGTAGCAAGCACAGATACGCAGTATTTT.

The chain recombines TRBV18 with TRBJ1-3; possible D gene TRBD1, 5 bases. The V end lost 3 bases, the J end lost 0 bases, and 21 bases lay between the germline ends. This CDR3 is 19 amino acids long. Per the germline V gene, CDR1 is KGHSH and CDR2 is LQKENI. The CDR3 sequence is CASSPKRSTGPFSGNTIYF. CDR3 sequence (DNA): TGTGCCAGCTCACCTAAGAGATCCACAGGACCCTTCTCTGGAAACACCATATATTTT.

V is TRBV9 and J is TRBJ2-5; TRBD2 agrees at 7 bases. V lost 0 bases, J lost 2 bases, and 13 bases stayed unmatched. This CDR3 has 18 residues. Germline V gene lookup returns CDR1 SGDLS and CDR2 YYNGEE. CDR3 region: CASSVATGGTTTQETQYF. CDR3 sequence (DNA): TGTGCCAGCAGCGTAGCTACTGGGGGGACTACCACACAAGAGACCCAGTACTTC.

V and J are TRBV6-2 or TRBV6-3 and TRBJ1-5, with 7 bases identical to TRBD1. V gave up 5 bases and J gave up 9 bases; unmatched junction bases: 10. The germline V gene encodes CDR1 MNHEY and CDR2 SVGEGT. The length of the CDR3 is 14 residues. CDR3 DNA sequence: TGTGCCAGCAGTCTCACAGGGGCTAAATCGCCCCAGCATTTT. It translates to CASSLTGAKSPQHF.

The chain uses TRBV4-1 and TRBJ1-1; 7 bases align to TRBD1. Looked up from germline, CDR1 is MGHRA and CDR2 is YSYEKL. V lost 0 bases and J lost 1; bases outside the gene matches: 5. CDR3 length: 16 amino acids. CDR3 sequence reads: CASSQDRQGGNTEAFF. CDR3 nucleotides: TGCGCCAGCAGCCAAGACCGCCAGGGGGGGAACACTGAAGCTTTCTTT.

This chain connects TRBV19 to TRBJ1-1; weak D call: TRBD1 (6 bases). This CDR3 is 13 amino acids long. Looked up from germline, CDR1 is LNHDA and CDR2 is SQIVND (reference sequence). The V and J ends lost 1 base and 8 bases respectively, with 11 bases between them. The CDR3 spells CASSIAGGGEAFF. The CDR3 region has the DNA TGTGCCAGTAGTATAGCCGGGGGCGGGGAAGCTTTCTTT.

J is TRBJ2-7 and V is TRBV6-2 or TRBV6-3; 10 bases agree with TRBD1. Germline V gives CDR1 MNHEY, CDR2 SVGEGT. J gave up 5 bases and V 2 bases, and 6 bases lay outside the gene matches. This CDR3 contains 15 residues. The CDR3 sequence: CASSYPTGGKDEQYF. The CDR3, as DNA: TGTGCCAGCAGTTACCCGACAGGGGGCAAGGACGAGCAGTACTTC.

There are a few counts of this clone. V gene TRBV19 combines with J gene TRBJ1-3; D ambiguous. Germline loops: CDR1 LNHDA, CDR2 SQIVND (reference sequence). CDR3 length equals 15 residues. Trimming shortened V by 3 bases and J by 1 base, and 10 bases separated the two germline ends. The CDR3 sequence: CASSILGKSGNTIYF. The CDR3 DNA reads TGTGCCAGTAGTATCCTAGGGAAGTCTGGAAACACCATATATTTT.

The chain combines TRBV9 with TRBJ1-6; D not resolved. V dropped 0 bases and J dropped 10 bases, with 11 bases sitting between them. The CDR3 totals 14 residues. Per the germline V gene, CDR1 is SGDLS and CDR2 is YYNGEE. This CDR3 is CASSVANGRSPLHF. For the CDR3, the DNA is TGTGCCAGCAGCGTAGCTAACGGGAGATCACCCCTCCACTTT.

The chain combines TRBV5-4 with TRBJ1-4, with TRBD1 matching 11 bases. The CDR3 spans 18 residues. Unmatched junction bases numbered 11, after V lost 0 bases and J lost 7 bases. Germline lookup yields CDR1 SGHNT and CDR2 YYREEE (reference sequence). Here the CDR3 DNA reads TGTGCCAGCAGCTTGGGCCCCCTTAGCGGGACAGGGGGTGAAAAACTGTTTTTT. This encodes CASSLGPLSGTGGEKLFF.

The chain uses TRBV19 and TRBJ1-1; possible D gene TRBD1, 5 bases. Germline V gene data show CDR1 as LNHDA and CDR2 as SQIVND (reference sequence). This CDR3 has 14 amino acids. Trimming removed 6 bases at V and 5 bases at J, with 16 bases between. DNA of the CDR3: TGTGCCAGTAGATGGGAGGGGTTGGGGACTGAAGCTTTCTTT. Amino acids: CASRWEGLGTEAFF.

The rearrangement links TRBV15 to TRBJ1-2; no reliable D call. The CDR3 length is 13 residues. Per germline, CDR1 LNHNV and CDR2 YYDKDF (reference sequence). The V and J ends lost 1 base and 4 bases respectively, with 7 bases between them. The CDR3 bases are TGTGCCACCAGCAGAGTTTCAGCCTATGGCTACACCTTC. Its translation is CATSRVSAYGYTF.